This TCR beta chain emerged from a study of T cell responses to AZD1222 COVID-19 vaccine (dated by TCRdb to the early 2020s). Background for the entire study: TCR sequencing covered about 230 trial participants: 200 to 220 given two doses of AZD1222 and 26 given two doses of MenACWY control vaccine. Trial participants were enrolled by age into subgroups of 18-55, 56-69 and 70-plus years, and about 150, 27 and 61 TCR-sequenced participants, respectively, were included in these subgroups.

The CDR3 regions of human TCRbeta chains were analyzed by immunosequencing. On the authors' methods: Repertoire TCRs were checked for matches against a reference library of SARS-CoV-2-specific TCRs that had been generated using the MIRA antigen-specificity platform. Breadth was defined as the fraction of unique TCRs that were SARS-CoV-2-associated. Depth was defined as the fraction of total T cells that were SARS-CoV-2-associated. Using the MIRA data, every spike-specific TCR was mapped to the spike region that the TCR reacted to and assigned to either a CD4 or a CD8 class. Log10-transformed breadth and depth values were compared by one-way ANOVA with Sidak's multiple comparisons tests. TCRdb re-hosts the immuneACCESS table, in-frame sequences only. Its copies lack some clones; in the studies checked, an unresolved V gene accounts for under half of them, and the cause for the rest is not known. That table furnishes V, J and clone size, whereas the DNA furnished D and trimming. The sample table holds about 60,000 clones, of which 85% to 90% were seen once. The top ten hold roughly 20% of the sample.

Comment on this clone: This receptor's antigen is unknown. A read error may account for a junction end that differs from germline.

From its cysteine to its phenylalanine, the CDR3 spans 13 amino acids. The retained sequence is limited to the CDR3, 39 bases, with the frame set at the first base. The germline V gene encodes CDR1 SSHAT and CDR2 FNYEAQ (reference sequence). Reading the label with the study, this specimen's time point is: baseline before first vaccination. The sample's treatment or condition, from its label and the paper: meningococcal conjugate vaccine given as trial control. The vaccinee samples were drawn from two UK trials, COV001 and COV002, one of which was a single-blind randomized controlled phase 2/3 trial testing AZD1222 (ChAdOx1 nCoV-19) in healthy adults. For TCRbeta chain sequencing, PBMC samples from trial participants were taken at day 0 and at day 28 after the second dose. Summary of the overall study and its limitations: Participants were mostly white British, with more females than males. The authors suggested clonal diversity may have been underestimated. Only 5 to 7 AZD1222 recipients were SARS-CoV-2 seropositive at baseline, limiting conclusions about previously exposed vaccinees. After two AZD1222 doses, both the breadth and the depth of spike-specific TCRs were significantly higher than at day 0 and than in MenACWY recipients. Because no day 14 peak-response samples were available, repertoires were characterized only after the peak T cell response. CD4 TCRs associated with the vaccine covered the entire spike protein, and the dominant responses were in regions 160-218 and 743-854. Nearly half of unique spike-specific TCRs reportedly recognized epitopes outside regions mutated in the B.1.351 and B.1.1.7 variants. In the small 56-69-year group, the increase in depth fell short of significance, most likely because of low power.

The chain is assembled from TRBV7-7 and TRBJ2-7, with the D gene too uncertain to name. Sequenced here: peripheral blood, sampled on day 0 of MenACWY control vaccination. This clonotype originated in an adult in good health. The CDR3 loop reads CASSLAKSYEQYF. At the DNA level, the sequence is TGTGCTAGCAGCTTAGCCAAGTCCTACGAGCAGTACTTC. The CDR3 plus the reference TRBV7-7 and TRBJ2-7 genes for the other parts give the full variable domain: GAGVSQSPRYKVTKRGQDVTLRCDPISSHATLYWYQQALGQGPEFLTYFNYEAQPDKSGLPSDRFSAERPEGSISTLTIQRTEQRDSAMYRCASSLAKSYEQYFGPGTRLTVT.